This T cell receptor (beta chain) was found in a study of blood T cell repertoires in COVID-19 (dated by TCRdb to between 2020 and 2021). In the study overall: Samples covering the acute and convalescent phases of COVID-19 were provided by collaborators in the United States, Italy and Spain. The repertoires were made available in a free public database intended to serve as a resource for research on the immune response to SARS-CoV-2. The prospective study material was composed of cDNA or gDNA derived from T cells, B-cell-depleted T cells, or PBMCs. Samples came from the ongoing ImmuneRACE study (first 160 participants) plus 1,254 subjects from 6 global collaborators. The dataset comprised deeply sampled blood TCRbeta repertoires from subjects exposed to, actively infected with, or recovered from COVID-19. Where HLA class I and class II types were available, the types were taken from metadata supplied by the sample provider, not from assay-based typing. Nearly every sample came with metadata listing a de-identified subject ID, COVID-19 status, age in years and sex. What the research found in general, with its limitations: Clinical and demographic metadata were provided uncurated, with the amount varying by source and participant.

In the prospective study, participants were about 18 to 89 years old, resided in approximately 25 geographic areas of the United States, and were enrolled through a virtual design. To assign participants to cohorts, the prospective study relied on clinical history that participants themselves reported in a screening survey and a study questionnaire. For ImmuneRACE Cohort 3, a participant was defined as recovered based on two consecutive negative NP/OP PCR tests, clearance by a healthcare professional, or resolution of symptoms. Each participant in the prospective study had whole blood, serum and a nasopharyngeal or oropharyngeal swab collected by mobile phlebotomists. Participants in the prospective study had the option to provide additional blood draws and questionnaires over a roughly two-month period. Prospective study blood samples were shipped either frozen or at room temperature before DNA extraction.

Worth noting for this clone: Which antigen it targets is not known. No much larger clone is present one base from it, and per-base qualities are unavailable.

The immunoSEQ Assay, a bias-controlled multiplex PCR, was used to amplify TCRbeta CDR3 regions from genomic DNA. On the authors' methods: Nucleated cell counts per sample were estimated from amplification of reference gene primers within the assay. Sequence reads were collapsed and filtered to measure the absolute abundance of every unique TCRbeta CDR3 rearrangement. For each sample, productive Simpson clonality was calculated as the square root of Simpson's diversity index across productive rearrangements. TCRdb carries this immuneACCESS record with in-frame sequences only. Its versions omit some clonotypes, under half of them owing to an unresolved V gene in the studies checked, with the rest unexplained. V and J calls plus clone size are reproduced from that table; the DNA served to infer D and trimming. The sample table records fewer than 300,000 clones; 75% to 95% of these occur just once. Of the sample, 1% to 1.3% is held by the ten largest clones.

The germline V gene encodes CDR1 SGHNT and CDR2 YYREEE (reference sequence). The cysteine opens and the phenylalanine closes a CDR3 of 14 amino acids. CDR3 DNA is the only sequence kept; it has 42 bases, read in frame from the first base. Trimming takes 1 base from V and 6 bases from J, and the germline ends sit 14 bases apart. The sequence was collected from a woman aged 30 to 39 who had recovered from COVID-19. The sequencing sample was made of PBMCs or T cells enriched from blood (not recorded which). The sequence is built from TRBV5-4 and TRBJ2-7, and possibly TRBD1, on 6 matching bases. This receptor has the CDR3 CASSLRTDTSEQYF. Read as DNA, the sequence is TGTGCCAGCAGCTTGAGGACAGACACTTCCGAGCAGTACTTC.